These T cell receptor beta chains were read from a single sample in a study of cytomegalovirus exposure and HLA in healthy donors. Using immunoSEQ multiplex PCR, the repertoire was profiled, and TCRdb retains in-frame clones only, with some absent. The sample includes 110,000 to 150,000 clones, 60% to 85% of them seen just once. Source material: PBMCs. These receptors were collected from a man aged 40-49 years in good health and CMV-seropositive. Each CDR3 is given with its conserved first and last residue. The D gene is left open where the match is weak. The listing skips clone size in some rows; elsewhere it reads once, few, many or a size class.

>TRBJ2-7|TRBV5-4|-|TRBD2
CASSPGLAGGIYEQYF
TGTGCCAGCAGCCCGGGACTAGCGGGGGGGATCTACGAGCAGTACTTC
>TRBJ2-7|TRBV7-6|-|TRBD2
CASSLAGGLAGLYEQYF
TGTGCCAGCAGCTTAGCGGGCGGACTAGCGGGGCTATACGAGCAGTACTTC
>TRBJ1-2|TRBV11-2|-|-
CASSLKQREGYTF
TGTGCCAGCAGCTTAAAACAGAGGGAGGGCTACACCTTC
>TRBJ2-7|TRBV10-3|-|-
CAIRVDNSYEQYF
TGTGCCATCAGAGTGGACAACTCCTACGAGCAGTACTTC
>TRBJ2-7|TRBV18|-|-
CASSPLATTYEQYF
TGTGCCAGCTCACCCCTCGCTACTACCTACGAGCAGTACTTC
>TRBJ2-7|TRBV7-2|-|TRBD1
CASSSSPGQTYEQYF
TGTGCCAGCAGCTCATCTCCGGGACAGACATACGAGCAGTACTTC
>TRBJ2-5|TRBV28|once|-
CASRALTGTLEKETQYF
TGTGCCAGCAGAGCTCTCACGGGGACTTTAGAGAAGGAGACCCAGTACTTC
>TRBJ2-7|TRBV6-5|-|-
CASGSMNYEQYF
TGTGCCAGCGGCTCGATGAACTACGAGCAGTACTTC
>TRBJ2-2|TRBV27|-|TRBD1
CASRRTGGTGELFF
TGTGCCAGCAGAAGGACAGGGGGGACCGGGGAGCTGTTTTTT
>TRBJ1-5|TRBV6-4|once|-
CASMPVLRGNQPQHF
TGTGCCAGCATGCCTGTTTTGAGGGGCAATCAGCCCCAGCATTTT
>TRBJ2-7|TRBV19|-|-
CASSIDPVSYEQYF
TGTGCCAGTAGTATAGACCCAGTCTCCTACGAGCAGTACTTC
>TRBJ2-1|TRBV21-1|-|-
CASTNPGRELEHKGYNEQFF
TGTGCCAGCACCAACCCCGGGCGGGAGCTTGAGCATAAGGGGTACAATGAGCAGTTCTTC
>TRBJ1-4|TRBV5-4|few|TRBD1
CASSLNRGLTNEKLFF
TGTGCCAGCAGCTTAAACAGGGGGCTCACTAATGAAAAACTGTTTTTT
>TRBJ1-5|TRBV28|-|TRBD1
CASSSPGQGLQPQHF
TGTGCCAGCAGCTCGCCGGGACAGGGACTACAGCCCCAGCATTTT
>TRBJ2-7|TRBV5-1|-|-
CASRPTGNYEQYF
TGCGCCAGCAGGCCGACAGGAAACTACGAGCAGTACTTC
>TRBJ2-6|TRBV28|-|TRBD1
CASSFRGLWANVLTF
TGTGCCAGCAGTTTCAGGGGGCTATGGGCCAACGTCCTGACTTTC
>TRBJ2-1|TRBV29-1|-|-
CSVALARNEQFF
TGCAGCGTTGCGCTAGCGCGCAATGAGCAGTTCTTC
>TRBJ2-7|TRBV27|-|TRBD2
CASSLMGTSSTYEQYF
TGTGCCAGCAGTTTAATGGGGACTAGCTCGACCTACGAGCAGTACTTC
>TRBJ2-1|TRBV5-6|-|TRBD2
CASSLGLAGSGYNEQFF
TGTGCCAGCAGCTTAGGTCTAGCGGGGTCGGGATACAATGAGCAGTTCTTC
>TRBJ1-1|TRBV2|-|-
CASSARGLNTEAFF
TGTGCCAGCAGTGCCAGGGGTTTAAACACTGAAGCTTTCTTT
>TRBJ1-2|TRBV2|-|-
CASSVLQGGDGYTF
TGTGCCAGCAGTGTCCTACAGGGTGGTGATGGCTACACCTTC
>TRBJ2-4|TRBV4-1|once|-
CASSQAYSEAKNIQYF
TGCGCCAGCAGCCAAGCGTACAGTGAGGCCAAAAACATTCAGTACTTC
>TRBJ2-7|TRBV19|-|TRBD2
CASSPLGGVSEQYF
TGTGCCAGTAGTCCCCTCGGGGGGGTGAGCGAGCAGTACTTC
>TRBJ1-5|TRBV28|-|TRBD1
CASSWHGTGFDQPQHF
TGTGCCAGCAGTTGGCACGGGACAGGGTTCGATCAGCCCCAGCATTTT
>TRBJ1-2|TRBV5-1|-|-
CASSSGGVANYGYTF
TGCGCCAGCAGCTCGGGGGGGGTTGCTAACTATGGCTACACCTTC
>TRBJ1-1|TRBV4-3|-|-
CASSQSFGGLQNTEAFF
TGCGCCAGCAGCCAATCATTTGGAGGACTCCAAAACACTGAAGCTTTCTTT
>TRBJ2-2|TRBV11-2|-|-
CASSPAGPNTGELFF
TGTGCCAGCAGCCCGGCGGGCCCGAACACCGGGGAGCTGTTTTTT
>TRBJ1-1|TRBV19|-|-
CASSIPRQSEAFF
TGTGCCAGTAGTATACCCCGACAGTCTGAAGCTTTCTTT
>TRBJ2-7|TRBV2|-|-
CASSEAGHSSYEQYF
TGTGCCAGCAGTGAAGCCGGACACAGCTCCTACGAGCAGTACTTC
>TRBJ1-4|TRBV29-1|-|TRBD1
CSAGQSTSNEKLFF
TGCAGCGCGGGACAGAGCACATCTAATGAAAAACTGTTTTTT
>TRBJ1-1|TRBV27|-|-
CASSLEREGLNTEAFF
TGTGCCAGCAGTTTAGAAAGGGAGGGGTTAAACACTGAAGCTTTCTTT
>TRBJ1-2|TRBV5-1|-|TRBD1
CASYGGQGTIDYGYTF
TGCGCCAGCTATGGGGGACAGGGGACTATAGACTATGGCTACACCTTC
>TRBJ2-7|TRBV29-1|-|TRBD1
CSVVTGTANTYEQYF
TGCAGCGTTGTTACTGGGACAGCTAATACCTACGAGCAGTACTTC
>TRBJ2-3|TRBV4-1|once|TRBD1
CASSQEVGQGLTDTQYF
TGCGCCAGCAGCCAAGAAGTCGGACAGGGGTTGACAGATACGCAGTATTTT
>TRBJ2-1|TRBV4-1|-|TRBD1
CASSLEGDRDRKFF
TGCGCCAGCAGCCTAGAAGGGGACAGGGATCGAAAGTTCTTC
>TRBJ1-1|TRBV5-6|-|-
CASSSLGSRNTEAFF
TGTGCCAGCAGCTCATTGGGGAGCAGGAACACTGAAGCTTTCTTT
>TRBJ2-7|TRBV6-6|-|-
CASSYVGGSDEQYF
TGTGCCAGCAGTTACGTTGGAGGTAGCGACGAGCAGTACTTC
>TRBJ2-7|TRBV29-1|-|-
CSIRPRAGYEQYF
TGCAGCATTCGACCGAGGGCGGGCTACGAGCAGTACTTC
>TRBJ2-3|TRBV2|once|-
CASSSGIRTDTQYF
TGTGCCAGCAGTTCAGGGATCCGGACAGATACGCAGTATTTT
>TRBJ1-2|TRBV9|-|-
CASSGRVNYGYTF
TGTGCCAGCAGCGGGAGGGTAAACTATGGCTACACCTTC
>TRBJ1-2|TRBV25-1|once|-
CASSVGTGDGYTF
TGTGCCAGCAGTGTCGGGACGGGAGATGGCTACACCTTC
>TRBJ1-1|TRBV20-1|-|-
CSANRGEAFF
TGCAGTGCTAATAGGGGGGAAGCTTTCTTT
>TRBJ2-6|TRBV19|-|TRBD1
CASSTDRAGANVLTF
TGTGCCAGTAGTACGGACAGGGCTGGGGCCAACGTCCTGACTTTC
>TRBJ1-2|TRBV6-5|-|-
CASSYAGGAGGYTF
TGTGCCAGCAGTTATGCGGGGGGAGCTGGGGGCTACACCTTC
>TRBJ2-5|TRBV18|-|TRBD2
CASSPLTSGRSETQYF
TGTGCCAGCTCACCCCTGACTAGCGGGAGGTCGGAGACCCAGTACTTC